The 14 T cell receptor beta chains below come from one sample, sequenced in a study of Graves' ophthalmopathy and Graves' hyperthyroidism. The study amplified TCR beta CDR3 regions using RNA transcripts. After a first-round RT-PCR with HTBI primers, a second-round multiplex PCR was run. TCRdb reanalysed the multiplex PCR reads using MiXCR and keeps one entry per CDR3 protein. The table lists 740,000 or so distinct CDR3 sequences, about 44% of them singletons, with approximately 46% in the top ten. Sequenced: peripheral blood. These receptor sequences come from an adult man with Graves' ophthalmopathy.

The rearrangement joins TRBV20-1 to TRBJ1-5; no definite D call. This CDR3 is built from 12 residues. Per germline, CDR1 DFQATT and CDR2 SNEGSKA (reference sequence). The V and J ends lost 2 bases and 11 bases respectively, with 13 bases between them. As DNA, the CDR3 is TGCAGTGCTAGAAGTCAGAAAGAGACCCAGCATTTT. It encodes CSARSQKETQHF.

The chain combines TRBV9 with TRBJ1-6, with D hard to call. V lost 5 bases to trimming and J lost 3 bases, with 9 bases between them. Germline V gene data show CDR1 as SGDLS and CDR2 as YYNGEE. The CDR3 is made up of 14 amino acids. DNA for the CDR3: TGTGCCAGCAGTTGGATGTTCTATAATTCACCCCTCCACTTT. It specifies CASSWMFYNSPLHF. The entire variable domain, with the rest obtained from reference TRBV9 and TRBJ1-6, is as follows: DSGVTQTPKHLITATGQRVTLRCSPRSGDLSVYWYQQSLDQGLQFLIQYYNGEERAKGNILERFSAQQFPDLHSELNLSSLELGDSALYFCASSWMFYNSPLHFGNGTRLTVT.

Concerning this clonotype itself: A much larger clone sits a single nucleotide away, making a read error possible. The genes are TRBV11-2 and TRBJ1-2; 7 bases fit TRBD1. The CDR3 extends over 13 amino acids. V lost 1 base to trimming and J lost 12 bases; unmatched junction nucleotides: 8. CDR1 and CDR2 from the germline V gene are SGHAT and FQNNGV. The CDR3 sequence is CASSLGQGVDDTF. The DNA of the CDR3 is TGTGCCAGCAGCTTAGGACAGGGTGTTGACGACACCTTC. The entire variable domain, with the rest obtained from reference TRBV11-2 and TRBJ1-2, is as follows: EAGVAQSPRYKIIEKRQSVAFWCNPISGHATLYWYQQILGQGPKLLIQFQNNGVVDDSQLPKDRFSAERLKGVDSTLKIQPAKLEDSAVYLCASSLGQGVDDTFGSGTRLTVV.

This clonotype was counted ten times or more. Its ends do not fully match the called genes, so a read error is possible. This chain links TRBV24-1 with TRBJ1-5; D perhaps matches TRBD1 (5 bases). The CDR3 contains 13 residues. Germline values: CDR1 KGHDR, CDR2 SFDVKD. CDR3 in amino acids: CASSSGGGQPQHF. The CDR3 nucleotides read TGTGCCAGCAGTTCGGGGGGTGGACAGCCCCAGCATTTT.

The genes are TRBV14 and TRBJ1-2, with TRBD2 as a possible D gene (5 bases). The DNA matches TRBJ2-1 better at its end, which makes the J call doubtful. This CDR3 has 12 residues. Germline lookup yields CDR1 SGHDN and CDR2 FVKESK. CDR3 nucleotides: TGTGCCAGCAGCCACAAGGGAGTCGTGCAGTTCTTC. Protein: CASSHKGVVQFF.

This sequence joins TRBV2 and TRBJ2-2; 7 bases map to TRBD2. Germline loops: CDR1 SNHLY, CDR2 FYNNEI. Unmatched junction bases numbered 5, after V lost 4 bases and J lost 0 bases. The CDR3 runs 16 residues. The CDR3 protein is CASSGHGLANTGELFF. DNA for the CDR3: TGTGCCAGCAGTGGACATGGACTAGCGAACACCGGGGAGCTGTTTTTT.

V gene TRBV14 combines with J gene TRBJ2-7; possible D gene TRBD1, 6 bases. The ends were cut back, 2 bases at V and 2 bases at J, with 22 bases in the middle. CDR3 length: 18 amino acids. Germline CDR1 SGHDN, CDR2 FVKESK. The CDR3 here is CASSQLPSGGTTPYEQYF. The DNA for the CDR3 is TGTGCCAGCAGCCAACTCCCCAGTGGGGGCACAACCCCCTACGAGCAGTACTTC.

The count of this clonotype is one. This chain uses TRBV2 with TRBJ1-6, with 9 bases identical to TRBD1. V lost 5 bases, J lost 9 bases, and 8 bases stayed unmatched. This CDR3 comprises 15 residues. Germline V gives CDR1 SNHLY, CDR2 FYNNEI. The CDR3, as DNA: TGTGCCAGCAGTCCGACCGGGGGACAGGGTTCACCCCTCCACTTT. This sequence encodes CASSPTGGQGSPLHF.

This rearrangement joins TRBV15 to TRBJ2-7; 14 bases map to TRBD2. The germline CDR1 and CDR2 sequences are LNHNV and YYDKDF (reference sequence). V was pared by 3 bases and J by 3 bases, with 4 bases of the junction left unmatched. The CDR3 is 16 amino acids. The DNA of the CDR3 is TGTGCCACCAGCAGGGAGGGACTAGCGGGAGACTACGAGCAGTACTTC. It encodes CATSREGLAGDYEQYF.

CDR3 bases: TGTGCCAGCAGCGGTGGGGGCGAAGGTCAGCCCCAGCATTTT. Its protein product is CASSGGGEGQPQHF. J is TRBJ1-5 and V is TRBV7-9, with D perhaps matching TRBD1 (6 bases). V lost 5 bases and J 6 bases, leaving 14 bases between the germline ends. CDR1 is SEHNR and CDR2 is FQNEAQ in the germline V gene (reference sequence). The CDR3 spans 14 residues.

Details on this clonotype: At one of its ends the junction is not consistent with the germline gene, which may arise from a read error. This chain joins TRBV24-1 and TRBJ1-2, with TRBD1 matching over 9 bases. Germline V gene sequence: CDR1 KGHDR, CDR2 SFDVKD. The CDR3 runs 15 residues. This CDR3 is CASSYPGTGKSGYTF. In DNA, the CDR3 is TGTGCCAGCAGTTACCCCGGGACAGGGAAGTCTGGCTACACCTTC.

This clonotype came up a few times. The chain links TRBV7-9 to TRBJ1-4; 7 nucleotides agree with TRBD1. With 3 bases clipped from V and 6 bases from J, the junction kept 7 bases outside the gene matches. Per the germline V gene, CDR1 is SEHNR and CDR2 is FQNEAQ (reference sequence). This CDR3 is built from 15 residues. CDR3 sequence (DNA): TGTGCCAGCAGCTTTAAAGGGGGCCAGCATGAAAAACTGTTTTTT. The encoded protein is CASSFKGGQHEKLFF.

The V and J genes are TRBV7-9 and TRBJ2-5; perhaps TRBD1 as D (6 bases). The CDR3 totals 16 residues. With 5 bases removed from V and 1 base from J, the gap between germline ends came to 17 bases. Germline V gene lookup returns CDR1 SEHNR and CDR2 FQNEAQ (reference sequence). CDR3 in DNA: TGTGCCAGCAGCCGGAGTCGGACAGCTCTCCAAGAGACCCAGTACTTC. This sequence encodes CASSRSRTALQETQYF.

The rearrangement links TRBV15 to TRBJ1-2, with no clear D. The V gene's germline CDR1 is LNHNV and CDR2 YYDKDF (reference sequence). CDR3 length: 13 amino acids. CDR3 sequence: CASSEGLAYGYTF. The CDR3 region has the DNA TGTGCTAGCTCGGAGGGTCTCGCCTATGGCTACACCTTC.